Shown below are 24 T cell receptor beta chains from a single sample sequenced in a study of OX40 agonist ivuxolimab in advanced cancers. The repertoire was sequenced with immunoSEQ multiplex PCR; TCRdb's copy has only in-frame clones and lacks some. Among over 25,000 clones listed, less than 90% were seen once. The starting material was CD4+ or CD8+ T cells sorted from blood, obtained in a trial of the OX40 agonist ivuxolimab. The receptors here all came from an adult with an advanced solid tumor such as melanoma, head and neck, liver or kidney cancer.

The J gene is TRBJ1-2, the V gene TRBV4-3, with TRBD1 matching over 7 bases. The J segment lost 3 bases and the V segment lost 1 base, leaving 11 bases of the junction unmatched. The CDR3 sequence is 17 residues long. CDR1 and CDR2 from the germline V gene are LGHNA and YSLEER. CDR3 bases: TGCGCCAGCAGCCAAGGTTACAGGGGCAGGGTGGACTATGGCTACACCTTC. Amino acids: CASSQGYRGRVDYGYTF.

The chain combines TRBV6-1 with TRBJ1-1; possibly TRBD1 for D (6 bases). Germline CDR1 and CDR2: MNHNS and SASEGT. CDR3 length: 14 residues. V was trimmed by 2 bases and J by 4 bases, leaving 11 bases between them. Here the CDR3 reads CASSEYGGGTEAFF. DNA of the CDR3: TGTGCCAGCAGTGAATACGGAGGGGGCACTGAAGCTTTCTTT.

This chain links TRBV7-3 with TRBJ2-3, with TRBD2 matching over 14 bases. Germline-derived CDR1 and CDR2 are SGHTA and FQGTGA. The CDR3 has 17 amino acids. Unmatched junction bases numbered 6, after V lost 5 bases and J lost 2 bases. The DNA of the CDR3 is TGTGCCAGCAGCCTGGGACTAGCGGGGGCCATCACAGATACGCAGTATTTT. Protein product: CASSLGLAGAITDTQYF.

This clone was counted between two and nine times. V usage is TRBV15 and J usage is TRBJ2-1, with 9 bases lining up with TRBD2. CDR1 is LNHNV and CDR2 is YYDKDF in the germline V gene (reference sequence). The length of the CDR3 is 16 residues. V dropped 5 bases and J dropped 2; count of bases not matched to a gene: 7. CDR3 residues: CATSGGGAWTYNEQFF. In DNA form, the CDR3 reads TGTGCCACCAGCGGCGGGGGGGCCTGGACCTACAATGAGCAGTTCTTC.

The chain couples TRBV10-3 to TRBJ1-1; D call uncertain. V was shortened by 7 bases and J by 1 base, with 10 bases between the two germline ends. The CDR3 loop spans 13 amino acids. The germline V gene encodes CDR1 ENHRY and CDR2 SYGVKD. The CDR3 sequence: CAITEGRNTEAFF. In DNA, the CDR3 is TGTGCCATCACCGAAGGGAGGAACACTGAAGCTTTCTTT.

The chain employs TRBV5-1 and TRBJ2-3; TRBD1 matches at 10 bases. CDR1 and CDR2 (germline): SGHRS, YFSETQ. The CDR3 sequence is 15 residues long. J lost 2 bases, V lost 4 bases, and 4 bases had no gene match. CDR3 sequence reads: CASSVGQGTTDTQYF. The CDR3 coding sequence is TGCGCCAGCAGCGTGGGACAGGGGACCACAGATACGCAGTATTTT.

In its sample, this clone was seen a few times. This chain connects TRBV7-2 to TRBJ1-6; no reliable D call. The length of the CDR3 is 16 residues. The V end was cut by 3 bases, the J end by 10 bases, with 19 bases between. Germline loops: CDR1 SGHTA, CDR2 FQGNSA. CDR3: CASSFVRSSARSPLHF. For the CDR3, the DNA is TGTGCCAGCAGCTTCGTCCGATCGTCAGCCAGATCACCCCTCCACTTT.

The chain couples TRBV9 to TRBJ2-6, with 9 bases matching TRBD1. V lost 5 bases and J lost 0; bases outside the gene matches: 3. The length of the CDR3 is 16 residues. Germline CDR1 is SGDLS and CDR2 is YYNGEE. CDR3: CASRGQGNSGANVLTF. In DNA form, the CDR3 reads TGTGCCAGCAGAGGACAGGGGAACTCTGGGGCCAACGTCCTGACTTTC. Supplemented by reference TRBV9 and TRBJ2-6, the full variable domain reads DSGVTQTPKHLITATGQRVTLRCSPRSGDLSVYWYQQSLDQGLQFLIQYYNGEERAKGNILERFSAQQFPDLHSELNLSSLELGDSALYFCASRGQGNSGANVLTFGAGSRLTVL.

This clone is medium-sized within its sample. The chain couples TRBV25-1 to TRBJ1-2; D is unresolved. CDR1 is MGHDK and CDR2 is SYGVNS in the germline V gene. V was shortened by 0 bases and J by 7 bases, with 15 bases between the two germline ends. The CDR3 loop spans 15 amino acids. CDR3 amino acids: CASSEYPAGGGGYTF. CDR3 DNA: TGTGCCAGCAGTGAATACCCGGCAGGCGGTGGTGGCTACACCTTC.

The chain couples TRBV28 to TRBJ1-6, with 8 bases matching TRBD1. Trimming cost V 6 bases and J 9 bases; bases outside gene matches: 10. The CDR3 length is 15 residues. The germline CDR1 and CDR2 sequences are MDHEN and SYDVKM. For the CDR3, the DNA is TGTGCCAGCAGCCTGGCAGGGGGCGCGGGTTCACCCCTCCACTTT. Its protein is CASSLAGGAGSPLHF. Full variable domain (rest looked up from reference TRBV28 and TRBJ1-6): DVKVTQSSRYLVKRTGEKVFLECVQDMDHENMFWYRQDPGLGLRLIYFSYDVKMKEKGDIPEGYSVSREKKERFSLILESASTNQTSMYLCASSLAGGAGSPLHFGNGTRLTVT.

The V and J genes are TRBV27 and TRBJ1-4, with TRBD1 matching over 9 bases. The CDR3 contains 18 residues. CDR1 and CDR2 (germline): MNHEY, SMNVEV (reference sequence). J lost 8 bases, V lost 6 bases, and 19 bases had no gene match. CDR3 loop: CASSGLWDREVFSEKLFF. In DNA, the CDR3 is TGTGCCAGCAGCGGACTGTGGGACAGGGAGGTGTTTAGCGAAAAACTGTTTTTT.

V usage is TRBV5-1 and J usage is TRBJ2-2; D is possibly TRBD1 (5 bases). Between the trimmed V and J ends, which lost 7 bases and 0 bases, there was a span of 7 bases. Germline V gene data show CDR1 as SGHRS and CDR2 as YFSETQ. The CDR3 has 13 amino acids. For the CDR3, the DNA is TGCGCCAGCGTGGGGCCGAACACCGGGGAGCTGTTTTTT. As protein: CASVGPNTGELFF.

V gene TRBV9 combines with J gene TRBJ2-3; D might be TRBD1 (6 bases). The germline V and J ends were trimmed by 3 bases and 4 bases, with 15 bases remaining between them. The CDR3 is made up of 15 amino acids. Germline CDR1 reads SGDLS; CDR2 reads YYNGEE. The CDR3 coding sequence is TGTGCCAGCAGCGAGTTAACAGGGACCGCAGATACGCAGTATTTT. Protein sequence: CASSELTGTADTQYF.

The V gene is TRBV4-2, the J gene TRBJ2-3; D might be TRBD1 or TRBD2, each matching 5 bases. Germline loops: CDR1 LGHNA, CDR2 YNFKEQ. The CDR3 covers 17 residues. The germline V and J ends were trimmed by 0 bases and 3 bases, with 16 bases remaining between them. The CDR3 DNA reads TGTGCCAGCAGCCAAGAGGGCGAGGGGTGGGGAACAGATACGCAGTATTTT. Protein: CASSQEGEGWGTDTQYF.

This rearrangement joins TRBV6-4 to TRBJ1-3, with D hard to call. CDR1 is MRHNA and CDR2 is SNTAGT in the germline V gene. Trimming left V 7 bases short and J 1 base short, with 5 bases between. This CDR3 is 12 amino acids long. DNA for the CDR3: TGTGCCAGCAAGCTATCTGGAAACACCATATATTTT. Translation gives CASKLSGNTIYF.

The CDR3 loop is CATSRGYGANVLTF. CDR3 nucleotides: TGTGCCACCAGCAGGGGGTACGGGGCCAACGTCCTGACTTTC. The gene calls are TRBV15 and TRBJ2-6; D is unclear. With 3 bases removed from V and 4 bases from J, the gap between germline ends came to 7 bases. Germline V gives CDR1 LNHNV, CDR2 YYDKDF (reference sequence). The CDR3 sequence is 14 residues long.

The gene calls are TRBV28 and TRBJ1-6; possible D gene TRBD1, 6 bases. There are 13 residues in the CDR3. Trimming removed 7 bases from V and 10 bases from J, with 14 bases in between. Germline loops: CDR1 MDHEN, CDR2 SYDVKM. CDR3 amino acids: CASNAGGRSPLHF. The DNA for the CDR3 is TGTGCCAGCAACGCGGGGGGGCGGTCACCCCTCCACTTT. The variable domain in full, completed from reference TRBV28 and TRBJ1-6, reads DVKVTQSSRYLVKRTGEKVFLECVQDMDHENMFWYRQDPGLGLRLIYFSYDVKMKEKGDIPEGYSVSREKKERFSLILESASTNQTSMYLCASNAGGRSPLHFGNGTRLTVT.

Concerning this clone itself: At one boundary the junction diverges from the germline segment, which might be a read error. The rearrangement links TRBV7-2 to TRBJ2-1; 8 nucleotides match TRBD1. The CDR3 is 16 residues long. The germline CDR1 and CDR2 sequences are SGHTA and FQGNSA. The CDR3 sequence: CSSSLAGGAIYNEQFF. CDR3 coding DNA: TGTTCCAGCAGCTTGGCAGGGGGCGCAATATACAATGAGCAGTTCTTC.

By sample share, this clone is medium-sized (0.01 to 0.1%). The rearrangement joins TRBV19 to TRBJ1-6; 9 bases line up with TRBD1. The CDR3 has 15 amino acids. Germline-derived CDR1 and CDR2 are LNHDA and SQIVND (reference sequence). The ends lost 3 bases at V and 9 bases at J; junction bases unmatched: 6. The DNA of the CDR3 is TGTGCCAGTAGTATGTCGGGACAGGGAGGTTCACCCCTCCACTTT. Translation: CASSMSGQGGSPLHF.

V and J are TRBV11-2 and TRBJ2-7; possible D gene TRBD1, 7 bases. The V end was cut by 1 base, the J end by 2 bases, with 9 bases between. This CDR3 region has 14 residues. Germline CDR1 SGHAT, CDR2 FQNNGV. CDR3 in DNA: TGTGCCAGCAGCTTAGGCGGGACAGCCTACGAGCAGTACTTC. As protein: CASSLGGTAYEQYF.

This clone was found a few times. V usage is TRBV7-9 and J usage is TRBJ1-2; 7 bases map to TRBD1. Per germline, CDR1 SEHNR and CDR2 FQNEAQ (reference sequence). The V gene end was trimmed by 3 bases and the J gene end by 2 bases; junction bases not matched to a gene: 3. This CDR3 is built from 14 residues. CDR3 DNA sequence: TGTGCCAGCAGCTTGTGGGACAGCAACTATGGCTACACCTTC. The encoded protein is CASSLWDSNYGYTF.

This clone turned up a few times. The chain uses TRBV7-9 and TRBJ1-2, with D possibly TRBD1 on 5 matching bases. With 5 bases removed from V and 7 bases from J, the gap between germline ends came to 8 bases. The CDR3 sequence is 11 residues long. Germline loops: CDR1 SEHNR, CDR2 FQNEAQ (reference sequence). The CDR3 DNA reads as TGTGCCAGCAGCGGGGACTCTGGCTACACCTTC. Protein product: CASSGDSGYTF.

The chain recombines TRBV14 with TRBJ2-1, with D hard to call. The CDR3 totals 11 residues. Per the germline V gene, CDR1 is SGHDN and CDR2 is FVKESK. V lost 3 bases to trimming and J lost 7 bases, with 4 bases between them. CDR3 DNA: TGTGCCAGCAGCCAGGGGAATGAGCAGTTCTTC. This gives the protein CASSQGNEQFF.

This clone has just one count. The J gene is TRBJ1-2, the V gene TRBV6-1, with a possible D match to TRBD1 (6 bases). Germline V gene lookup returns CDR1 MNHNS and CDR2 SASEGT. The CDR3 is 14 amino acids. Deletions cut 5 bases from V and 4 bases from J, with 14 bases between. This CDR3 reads CASSPTGYGYGYTF. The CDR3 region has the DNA TGTGCCAGCAGTCCCACAGGGTACGGCTATGGCTACACCTTC.